The T cell receptor beta chain under discussion was sequenced for a study of response to subunit inactivated influenza vaccine. CDR1 and CDR2 (germline): ENHRY, SYGVKD. CDR3 length: 14 amino acids. V lost 5 bases and J 2 bases, leaving 10 bases between the germline ends. This clonotype showed up many times. TCRdb re-called the RT-PCR reads with MiXCR, one entry per CDR3 protein. The sample has 280,000 or so distinct CDR3 sequences; 20% to 25% are singletons. The clonotype originates from a man aged 45 to 75 who received an inactivated influenza vaccine. The chain links TRBV10-3 to TRBJ1-5; D not resolved. The specimen was PBMCs from blood, collected around 22 months after vaccination. Here the CDR3 DNA reads TGTGCCATCAGTAGGGAGGGAGGCAATCAGCCCCAGCATTTT. Protein product: CAISREGGNQPQHF.